A selection of T cell receptor beta chains follows, all from one sample in a study of T cell repertoires in cytomegalovirus infection. TCRdb re-called the reads with MiXCR, one entry per CDR3 protein. Counted here are fewer than 200,000 distinct CDR3 sequences, roughly 9.8% occurring once; the ten biggest clones make up roughly 5%. Sequences were obtained from PBMCs. These receptors came from a human donor in good health (CMV status not recorded). Some clones in this sample may be carry-over from other donors' samples. Both conserved end residues are part of each CDR3.

v_call,j_call,cdr3_aa
TRBV15,TRBJ1-2,CATSSRQGVGGYTF
TRBV7-8,TRBJ2-1,CASSLRIPGTSGRSEQFF
TRBV12-3/TRBV12-4,TRBJ1-5,CASSLVRGNNQPQHF
TRBV7-8,TRBJ1-6,CASSLGTPSTLHF
TRBV7-9,TRBJ1-5,CASSLASTGGINQPQHF
TRBV27,TRBJ1-1,CASSFGRGGVKNTEAFF
TRBV7-2,TRBJ1-5,CASSLGSNNQPQHF
TRBV6-1,TRBJ2-3,CASSEQQGPTDTQYF
TRBV30,TRBJ1-1,CAWSVPARGLMQNTEAFF
TRBV7-2,TRBJ1-3,CASSYYREGGNTIYF
TRBV5-4,TRBJ2-2,CACGGLSTGELFF
TRBV7-2,TRBJ2-3,CASSLFGTSRGTQYF
TRBV7-2,TRBJ1-3,CASSFGGTRQALSGNTIYF
TRBV11-2,TRBJ1-3,CASSGDSSGNTIYF